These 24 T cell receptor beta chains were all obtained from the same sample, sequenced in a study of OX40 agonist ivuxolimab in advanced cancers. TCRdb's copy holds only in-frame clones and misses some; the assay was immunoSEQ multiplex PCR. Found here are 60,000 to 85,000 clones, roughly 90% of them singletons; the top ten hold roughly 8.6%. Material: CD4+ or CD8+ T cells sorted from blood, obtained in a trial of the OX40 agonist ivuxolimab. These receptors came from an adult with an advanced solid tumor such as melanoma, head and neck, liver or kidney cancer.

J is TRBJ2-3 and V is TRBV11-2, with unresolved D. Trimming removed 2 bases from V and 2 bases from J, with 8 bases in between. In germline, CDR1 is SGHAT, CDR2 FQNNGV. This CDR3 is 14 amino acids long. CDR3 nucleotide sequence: TGTGCCAGCAGCTTATCCCATTACACAGATACGCAGTATTTT. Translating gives CASSLSHYTDTQYF.

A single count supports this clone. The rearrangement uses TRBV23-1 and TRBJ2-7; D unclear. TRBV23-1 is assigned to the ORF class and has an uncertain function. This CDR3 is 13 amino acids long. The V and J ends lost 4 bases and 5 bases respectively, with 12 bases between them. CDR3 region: CASSLQGPHEQYF. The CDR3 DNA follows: TGCGCCAGCAGTCTTCAAGGCCCCCACGAGCAGTACTTC.

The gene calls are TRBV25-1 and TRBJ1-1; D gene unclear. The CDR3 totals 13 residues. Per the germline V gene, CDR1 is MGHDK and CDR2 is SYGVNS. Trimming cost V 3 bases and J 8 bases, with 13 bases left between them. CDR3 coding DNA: TGTGCCAGCAGTGAGAGAGAGGGAAACGAAGCTTTCTTT. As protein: CASSEREGNEAFF.

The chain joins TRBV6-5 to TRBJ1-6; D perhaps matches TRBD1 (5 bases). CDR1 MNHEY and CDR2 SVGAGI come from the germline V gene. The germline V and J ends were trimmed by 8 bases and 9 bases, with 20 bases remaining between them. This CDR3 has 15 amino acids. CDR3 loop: CASGSGQGTPSPLHF. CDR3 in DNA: TGTGCCAGCGGATCGGGGCAGGGTACTCCTTCACCCCTCCACTTT.

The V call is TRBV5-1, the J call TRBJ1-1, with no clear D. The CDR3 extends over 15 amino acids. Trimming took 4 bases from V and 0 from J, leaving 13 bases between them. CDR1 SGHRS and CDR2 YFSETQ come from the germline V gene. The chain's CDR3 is CASSPEGSMNTEAFF. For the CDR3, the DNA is TGCGCCAGCAGCCCCGAGGGTAGTATGAACACTGAAGCTTTCTTT. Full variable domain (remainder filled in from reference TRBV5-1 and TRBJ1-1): KAGVTQTPRYLIKTRGQQVTLSCSPISGHRSVSWYQQTPGQGLQFLFEYFSETQRNKGNFPGRFSGRQFSNSRSEMNVSTLELGDSALYLCASSPEGSMNTEAFFGQGTRLTVV.

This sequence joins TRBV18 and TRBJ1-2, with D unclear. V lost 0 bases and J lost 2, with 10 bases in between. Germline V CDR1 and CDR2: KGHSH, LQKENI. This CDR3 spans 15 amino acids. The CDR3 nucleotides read TGTGCCAGCTCACCACCATTCTTACAGAACTATGGCTACACCTTC. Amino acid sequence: CASSPPFLQNYGYTF.

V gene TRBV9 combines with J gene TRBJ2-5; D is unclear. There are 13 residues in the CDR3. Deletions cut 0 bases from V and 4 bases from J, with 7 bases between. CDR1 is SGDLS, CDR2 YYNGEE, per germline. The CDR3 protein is CASSVGPRETQYF. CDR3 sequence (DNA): TGTGCCAGCAGCGTAGGGCCCCGAGAGACCCAGTACTTC. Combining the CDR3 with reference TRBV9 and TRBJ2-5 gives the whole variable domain DSGVTQTPKHLITATGQRVTLRCSPRSGDLSVYWYQQSLDQGLQFLIQYYNGEERAKGNILERFSAQQFPDLHSELNLSSLELGDSALYFCASSVGPRETQYFGPGTRLLVL.

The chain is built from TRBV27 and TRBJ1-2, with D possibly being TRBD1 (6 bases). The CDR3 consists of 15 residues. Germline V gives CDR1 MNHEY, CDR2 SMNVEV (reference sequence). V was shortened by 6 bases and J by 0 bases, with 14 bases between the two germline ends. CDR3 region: CASRPTGLANYGYTF. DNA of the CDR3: TGTGCCAGCAGACCTACAGGGTTAGCTAACTATGGCTACACCTTC.

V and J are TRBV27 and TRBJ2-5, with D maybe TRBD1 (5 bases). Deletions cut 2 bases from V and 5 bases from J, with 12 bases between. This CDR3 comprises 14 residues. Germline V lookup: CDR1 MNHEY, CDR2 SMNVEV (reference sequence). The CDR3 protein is CASSLGASGETQYF. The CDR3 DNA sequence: TGTGCCAGCAGTTTAGGGGCTTCAGGGGAGACCCAGTACTTC.

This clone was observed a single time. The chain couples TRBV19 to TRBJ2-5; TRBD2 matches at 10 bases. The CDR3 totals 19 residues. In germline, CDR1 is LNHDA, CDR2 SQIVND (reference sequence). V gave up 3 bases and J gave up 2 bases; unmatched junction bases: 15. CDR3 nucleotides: TGTGCCAGTAGTATTATCATCGGACGTATAGCGGGGGGACAAGAGACCCAGTACTTC. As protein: CASSIIIGRIAGGQETQYF.

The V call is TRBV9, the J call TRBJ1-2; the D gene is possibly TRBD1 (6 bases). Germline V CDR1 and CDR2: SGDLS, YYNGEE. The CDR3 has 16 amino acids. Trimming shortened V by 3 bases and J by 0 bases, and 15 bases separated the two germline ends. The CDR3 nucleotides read TGTGCCAGCAGCGGAAGAGGGGGGATAGCTAACTATGGCTACACCTTC. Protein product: CASSGRGGIANYGYTF.

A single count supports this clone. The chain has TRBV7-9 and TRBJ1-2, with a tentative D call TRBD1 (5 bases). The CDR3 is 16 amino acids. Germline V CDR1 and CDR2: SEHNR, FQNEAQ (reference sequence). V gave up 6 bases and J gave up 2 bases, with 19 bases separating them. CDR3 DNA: TGTGCCAGCAGAGGAGGGGTGGCTTTTGAAAACTATGGCTACACCTTC. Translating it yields CASRGGVAFENYGYTF. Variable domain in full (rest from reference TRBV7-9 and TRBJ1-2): DTGVSQNPRHKITKRGQNVTFRCDPISEHNRLYWYRQTLGQGPEFLTYFQNEAQLEKSRLLSDRFSAERPKGSFSTLEIQRTEQGDSAMYLCASRGGVAFENYGYTFGSGTRLTVV.

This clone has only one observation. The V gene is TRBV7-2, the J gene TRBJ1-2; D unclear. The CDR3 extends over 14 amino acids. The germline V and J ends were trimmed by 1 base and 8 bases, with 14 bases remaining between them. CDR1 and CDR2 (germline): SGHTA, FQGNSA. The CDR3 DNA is TGTGCCAGCAGCTTAGTGTCCGTCGCGGAAGGCTACACCTTC. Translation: CASSLVSVAEGYTF.

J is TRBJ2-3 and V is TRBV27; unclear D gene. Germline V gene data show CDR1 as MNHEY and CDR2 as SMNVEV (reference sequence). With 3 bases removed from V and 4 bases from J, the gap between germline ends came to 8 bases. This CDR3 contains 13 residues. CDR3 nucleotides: TGTGCCAGCAGTTTGGTAATGCCAGATACGCAGTATTTT. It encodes CASSLVMPDTQYF.

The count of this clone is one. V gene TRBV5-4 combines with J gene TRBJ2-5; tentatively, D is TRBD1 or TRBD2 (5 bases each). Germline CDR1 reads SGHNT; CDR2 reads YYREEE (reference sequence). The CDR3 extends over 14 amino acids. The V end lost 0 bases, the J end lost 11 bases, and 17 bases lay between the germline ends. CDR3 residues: CASSLARQGGEQYF. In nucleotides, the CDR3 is TGTGCCAGCAGCTTGGCTAGGCAGGGTGGGGAGCAGTACTTC.

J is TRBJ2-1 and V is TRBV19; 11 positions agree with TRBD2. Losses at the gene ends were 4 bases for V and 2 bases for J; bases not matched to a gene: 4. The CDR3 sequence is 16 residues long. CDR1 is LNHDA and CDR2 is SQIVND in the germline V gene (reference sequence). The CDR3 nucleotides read TGTGCCAGTAGTACCATACTAGCGGGGGCCTACAATGAGCAGTTCTTC. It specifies CASSTILAGAYNEQFF.

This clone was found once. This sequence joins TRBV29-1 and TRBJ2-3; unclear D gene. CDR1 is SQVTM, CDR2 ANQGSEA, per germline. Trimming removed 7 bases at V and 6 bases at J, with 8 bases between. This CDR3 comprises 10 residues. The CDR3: CSADGDTQYF. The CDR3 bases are TGCAGCGCCGACGGGGATACGCAGTATTTT.

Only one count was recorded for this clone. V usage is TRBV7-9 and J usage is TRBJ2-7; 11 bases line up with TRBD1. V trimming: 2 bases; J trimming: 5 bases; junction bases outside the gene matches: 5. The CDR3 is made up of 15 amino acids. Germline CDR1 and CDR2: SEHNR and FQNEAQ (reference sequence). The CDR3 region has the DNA TGTGCCAGCAGCTTATACGGGACAGGGGGAGACGAGCAGTACTTC. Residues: CASSLYGTGGDEQYF.

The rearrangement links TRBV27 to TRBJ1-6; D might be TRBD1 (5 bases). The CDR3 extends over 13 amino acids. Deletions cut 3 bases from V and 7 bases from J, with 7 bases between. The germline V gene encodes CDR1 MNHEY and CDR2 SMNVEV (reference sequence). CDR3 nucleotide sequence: TGTGCCAGCAGTTTCGGGGCCAATTCACCCCTCCACTTT. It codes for CASSFGANSPLHF.

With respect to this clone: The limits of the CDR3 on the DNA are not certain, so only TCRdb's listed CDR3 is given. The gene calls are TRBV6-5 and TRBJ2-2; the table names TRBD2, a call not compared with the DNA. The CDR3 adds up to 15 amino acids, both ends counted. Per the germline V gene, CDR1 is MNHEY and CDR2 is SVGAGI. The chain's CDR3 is CASSSSRGGTGELFF.

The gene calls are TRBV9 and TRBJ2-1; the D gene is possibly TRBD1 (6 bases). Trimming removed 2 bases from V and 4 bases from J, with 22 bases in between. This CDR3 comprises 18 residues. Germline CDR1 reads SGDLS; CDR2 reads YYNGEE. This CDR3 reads CASSVRGQDPFNYNEQFF. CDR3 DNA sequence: TGTGCCAGCAGCGTCAGGGGTCAAGATCCGTTCAATTACAATGAGCAGTTCTTC.

CDR3 region: CASSPIGDQPQHF. For the CDR3, the DNA is TGTGCCAGCTCACCAATTGGGGATCAGCCCCAGCATTTT. The V gene is TRBV18, the J gene TRBJ1-5; no definite D call. CDR3 length equals 13 residues. Germline assignment: CDR1 KGHSH and CDR2 LQKENI. Trimming took off 2 bases at V and 5 bases at J, with 7 bases between the two ends.

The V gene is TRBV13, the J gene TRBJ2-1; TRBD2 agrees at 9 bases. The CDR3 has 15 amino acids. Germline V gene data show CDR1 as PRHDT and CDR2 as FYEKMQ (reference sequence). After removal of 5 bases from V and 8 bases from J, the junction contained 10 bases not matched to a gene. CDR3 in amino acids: CASSQLAGAVDEQFF. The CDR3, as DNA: TGTGCCAGCAGCCAGTTAGCGGGGGCCGTCGATGAGCAGTTCTTC. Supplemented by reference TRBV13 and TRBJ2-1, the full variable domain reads AAGVIQSPRHLIKEKRETATLKCYPIPRHDTVYWYQQGPGQDPQFLISFYEKMQSDKGSIPDRFSAQQFSDYHSELNMSSLELGDSALYFCASSQLAGAVDEQFFGPGTRLTVL.

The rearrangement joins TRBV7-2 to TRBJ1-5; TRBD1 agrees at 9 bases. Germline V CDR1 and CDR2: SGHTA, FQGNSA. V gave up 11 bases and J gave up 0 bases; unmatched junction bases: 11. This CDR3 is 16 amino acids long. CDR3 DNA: TGTGCCCGCCAGGGACAGGGAGATTATAGCAATCAGCCCCAGCATTTT. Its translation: CARQGQGDYSNQPQHF.